The rows below give T cell receptor beta chains drawn from one sample of a study of early T cells in non-severe SARS-CoV-2 infection. TCRdb redid the calling of the 5' RACE reads with MiXCR, one entry per CDR3 protein. The sample lists approximately 100,000 distinct CDR3 sequences, around 10% occurring once. Material for sequencing was whole blood. The receptors were sampled from an adult who was a healthcare worker with PCR-confirmed SARS-CoV-2 infection or an uninfected control (not recorded which). Each CDR3 is given with its conserved first and last residue. The D gene is left open where the match is weak. The listing skips clone size in some rows; elsewhere it reads once, few, many or a size class.

J gene,V gene,clone size,D gene,CDR3 DNA,CDR3 protein
TRBJ1-1,TRBV27,few,NA,TGTGCCAGCAGTTCCGGACCTCCCAAGGACACTGAAGCTTTCTTT,CASSSGPPKDTEAFF
TRBJ2-2,TRBV18,NA,TRBD1,TGTGCCAGCTCACGTGGACAGGGCGCCAGGACCGGGGAGCTGTTTTTT,CASSRGQGARTGELFF
TRBJ1-1,TRBV11-2,NA,NA,TGTGCCAGCAGCCCGGACATTATGAACACTGAAGCTTTCTTT,CASSPDIMNTEAFF
TRBJ2-7,TRBV15,few,NA,TGTGCCACCAGCAGAGATCGACCGGCGCCCTACGAGCAGTACTTC,CATSRDRPAPYEQYF
TRBJ1-1,TRBV7-9,few,TRBD1,TGTGCCAGCAGCAAGGGGGACAGACTGAACACTGAAGCTTTCTTT,CASSKGDRLNTEAFF
TRBJ2-5,TRBV7-2,many,NA,TGTGCCAGCAGCTTAATGGAGACCCAGTACTTC,CASSLMETQYF
TRBJ1-1,TRBV20-1,few,NA,TGCAGTGCTTCTGAAGCTTTCTTT,CSASEAFF
TRBJ2-7,TRBV20-1,many,NA,TGCAGTGCAGGGACCGTCCTAATAGGCTCCTACGAGCAGTACTTC,CSAGTVLIGSYEQYF
TRBJ2-7,TRBV30,many,NA,TGTGCCTGGAGTGACCGACAGTTTTACGAGCAGTACTTC,CAWSDRQFYEQYF
TRBJ1-2,TRBV6-6,many,NA,TGTGCCAGCAGCCCTAGGGGGGAGAGCTATGGCTACACCTTC,CASSPRGESYGYTF
TRBJ2-4,TRBV10-3,few,NA,TGTGCCATCAGTGAGTCTCGCATTCAGTACTTC,CAISESRIQYF
TRBJ2-7,TRBV28,many,NA,TGTGCCAGCAGTTCGCTAGCGATCGGCACCTACGAGCAGTACTTC,CASSSLAIGTYEQYF
TRBJ2-7,TRBV7-6,many,NA,TGTGCCAGCAGCTTACTCCCGGGACAAATCTACGAGCAGTACTTC,CASSLLPGQIYEQYF
TRBJ1-2,TRBV7-9,few,NA,TGTGCCAGCAGAGTCCTCAACCATGGCTACACCTTC,CASRVLNHGYTF
TRBJ2-3,TRBV7-9,many,TRBD2,TGTGCCAGCAGCCGGCTAGCGGGAGGTGCAGATACGCAGTATTTT,CASSRLAGGADTQYF
TRBJ2-5,TRBV11-2,many,NA,TGTGCCAGCAGCTTATTTGGAACAGGAGAGACCCAGTACTTC,CASSLFGTGETQYF
TRBJ1-4,TRBV27,NA,TRBD1,TGTGCCAGCAGAGGCCTGGGACAGGGTCATGAAAAACTGTTTTTT,CASRGLGQGHEKLFF
TRBJ2-7,TRBV12-3/TRBV12-4,many,NA,TGTGCCAGCAGTCCTAGAGGGGAACCCCGGTACGAGCAGTACTTC,CASSPRGEPRYEQYF
TRBJ1-2,TRBV19,many,NA,TGTGCCAGTAGTCGTACGGAGAACTATGGCTACACCTTC,CASSRTENYGYTF
TRBJ2-7,TRBV11-3,NA,TRBD2,TGTGCCAGCAGCTTAGATCTTGTCCGGACTAGATTCTACGAGCAGTACTTC,CASSLDLVRTRFYEQYF
TRBJ1-1,TRBV6-5,NA,NA,TGTGCCAGCAGTTACTCGAGTTCCTGGGGCACTGAAGCTTTCTTT,CASSYSSSWGTEAFF
TRBJ1-4,TRBV6-5,many,NA,TGTGCCAGCAGTTTGCCCAAAAGGGGGGCTAATGAAAAACTGTTTTTT,CASSLPKRGANEKLFF
TRBJ2-3,TRBV9,few,NA,TGTGCCAGCAGCGTAGTCGGGTCTAGCACAGATACGCAGTATTTT,CASSVVGSSTDTQYF
TRBJ1-3,TRBV28,NA,NA,TGTGCCAGCAGTTTCATGCGCGGCCCCCTGGGTGACTCTGGAAACACCATATATTTT,CASSFMRGPLGDSGNTIYF
TRBJ2-3,TRBV29-1,NA,NA,TGCAGCGTTGAAGGAGGTGCGGGGCTAACAGATACGCAGTATTTT,CSVEGGAGLTDTQYF
TRBJ2-4,TRBV7-8,few,TRBD2,TGTGCCAGCAGCTTCGGACTAGCGGGAGTCCCTAAAAACATTCAGTACTTC,CASSFGLAGVPKNIQYF
TRBJ2-5,TRBV2,NA,NA,TGTGCCAGCAGTCCAGGGGAAGAGACCCAGTACTTC,CASSPGEETQYF
TRBJ1-2,TRBV29-1,many,NA,TGCAGCGTACCCTGGACGGACTATGGCTACACCTTC,CSVPWTDYGYTF
TRBJ2-1,TRBV7-9,few,NA,TGTGCCAGCAGCTTATTGGGGACCCTCTCCTACAATGAGCAGTTCTTC,CASSLLGTLSYNEQFF
TRBJ1-1,TRBV20-1,many,NA,TGCAGTGCTAGAGGCGGTTTGACAGGCATACACGGGAACACTGAAGCTTTCTTT,CSARGGLTGIHGNTEAFF
TRBJ2-3,TRBV20-1,many,NA,TGCAGTGCTAGAGATTTCGGGGGCACAGATACGCAGTATTTT,CSARDFGGTDTQYF
TRBJ2-5,TRBV7-9,many,NA,TGTGCCAGCTCCCCCGGAGTGGCCAACCTACAAGAGACCCAGTACTTC,CASSPGVANLQETQYF
TRBJ2-3,TRBV30,NA,TRBD2,TGTGCCTGGAGTGATGGGACTAGCGGCACAGATACGCAGTATTTT,CAWSDGTSGTDTQYF
TRBJ1-3,TRBV9,few,NA,TGTGCCAGCAGCGTAGAAGGGGTCTCTGGAAACACCATATATTTT,CASSVEGVSGNTIYF
TRBJ2-5,TRBV9,few,TRBD2,TGTGCCAGCAGCACGGGACTAGTCACAGAGACCCAGTACTTC,CASSTGLVTETQYF
TRBJ2-3,TRBV20-1,NA,NA,TGCAGTGCTAGATTAGCTCAGCAGTATTTT,CSARLAQQYF
TRBJ2-7,TRBV5-5,many,TRBD1,TGTGCCAGCAGTTTTCAGGGGGCCTACGAGCAGTACTTC,CASSFQGAYEQYF
TRBJ1-4,TRBV29-1,few,NA,TGCAGCGTTGTCGGGCTCAAGGAAAAACTGTTTTTT,CSVVGLKEKLFF
TRBJ2-2,TRBV7-7,many,TRBD1,TGTGCTAGCAGCCGCGGACAGGGCCCCGGGGAGCTGTTTTTT,CASSRGQGPGELFF
TRBJ1-6,TRBV9,NA,NA,TGTGCCAGCAGCGTAGGGCAGGGACCCACCGATGGGACCCTCCACTTT,CASSVGQGPTDGTLHF
TRBJ2-2,TRBV18,NA,TRBD1,TGTGCCAGCTCACCCGGACAGGACACCGGGGAGCTGTTTTTT,CASSPGQDTGELFF
TRBJ2-3,TRBV30,NA,TRBD2,TGTGCCTGGACCGGCGGATGGGCGGGGGGCACAGATACGCAGTATTTT,CAWTGGWAGGTDTQYF
TRBJ1-2,TRBV28,NA,NA,TGTGCCAGCACGGAAACGGCTAGTAACTATGGCTACACCTTC,CASTETASNYGYTF
TRBJ1-4,TRBV2,few,NA,TGTGCCAGCAGTGAAGGACCGATTGAAAAACTGTTTTTT,CASSEGPIEKLFF
TRBJ2-2,TRBV12-3/TRBV12-4,many,NA,TGTGCCAGCAGTTGGTACACCACTCTTGGCGGGGAGCTGTTTTTT,CASSWYTTLGGELFF
TRBJ2-1,TRBV20-1,few,NA,TGCAGTGCTGCCGGGTCCTCCAATGAGCAGTTCTTC,CSAAGSSNEQFF
TRBJ1-1,TRBV29-1,many,TRBD1,TGCAGCGTTGAGAAGTTTCAGCCCCTTCCGGGACAGGGAGACACTGAAGCTTTCTTT,CSVEKFQPLPGQGDTEAFF
TRBJ1-2,TRBV20-1,few,TRBD1,TGCAGTGCCGGACAGGGGTATGGCTACACCTTC,CSAGQGYGYTF
TRBJ1-1,TRBV10-2,few,TRBD1,TGCGCCAGCGGAATTGGGACAGGGGGAGGCATGAACACTGAAGCTTTCTTT,CASGIGTGGGMNTEAFF
TRBJ1-6,TRBV2,NA,NA,TGTGCCAGTAGACCCCGCTCCTATAATTCACCCCTCCACTTT,CASRPRSYNSPLHF
TRBJ2-3,TRBV10-3,NA,NA,TGTGCCATCAGTGAACACGCCACAGATACGCAGTATTTT,CAISEHATDTQYF
TRBJ1-5,TRBV18,many,NA,TGTGCCAGCTCACCAAGGGGGGGCAATCAGCCCCAGCATTTT,CASSPRGGNQPQHF
TRBJ1-4,TRBV5-1,many,NA,TGCGCCAGCAAGGGGATCTCAACTAATGAAAAACTGTTTTTT,CASKGISTNEKLFF